These 9 T cell receptor beta chains share one sample of origin, sequenced in a study of blood T cell repertoires in COVID-19. TCRdb keeps only in-frame clones here, not all; method: immunoSEQ multiplex PCR. The sample carries roughly 180,000 clones, 60% to 80% recorded once. The sample taken for sequencing was peripheral blood. The source of these receptors is a man aged 55 to 70 with active or convalescent COVID-19.

The chain carries TRBV27 and TRBJ2-7; D is unresolved. Germline-derived CDR1 and CDR2 are MNHEY and SMNVEV (reference sequence). CDR3 length equals 13 residues. The V and J ends lost 7 bases and 4 bases respectively, with 14 bases between them. This CDR3 is CASKSPGLYEQYF. As DNA, the CDR3 is TGTGCCAGCAAATCCCCCGGGTTGTACGAGCAGTACTTC.

This chain links TRBV28 with TRBJ1-2, with D perhaps matching TRBD1 (5 bases). This CDR3 contains 15 residues. Trimming removed 7 bases at V and 2 bases at J, with 17 bases between. Per the germline V gene, CDR1 is MDHEN and CDR2 is SYDVKM. CDR3 loop: CASMPVGPTNYGYTF. Written as DNA, the CDR3 is TGTGCCAGCATGCCAGTGGGGCCGACCAACTATGGCTACACCTTC.

This chain uses TRBV7-3 with TRBJ2-3, with D uncertain. The V end was cut by 5 bases, the J end by 7 bases, with 19 bases between. The CDR3 covers 15 residues. The germline V gene encodes CDR1 SGHTA and CDR2 FQGTGA. The CDR3 spells CASSAEARGYNTQYF. In DNA, the CDR3 is TGTGCCAGCAGCGCCGAGGCTCGTGGTTACAATACGCAGTATTTT.

The rearrangement joins TRBV18 to TRBJ2-3; 8 nucleotides agree with TRBD2. There are 15 residues in the CDR3. V lost 6 bases, J lost 5 bases, and 10 bases stayed unmatched. Germline V gene lookup returns CDR1 KGHSH and CDR2 LQKENI. CDR3 in amino acids: CASSLRAGGLDTQYF. DNA of the CDR3: TGTGCCAGCTCCCTAAGGGCGGGGGGCCTAGATACGCAGTATTTT.

This chain links TRBV7-8 with TRBJ2-7, with TRBD2 matching 10 bases. Germline V gene data show CDR1 as SGHVS and CDR2 as FQNEAQ. After removal of 6 bases from V and 7 bases from J, the junction contained 15 bases not matched to a gene. This CDR3 has 16 amino acids. CDR3 in amino acids: CASSYKTGTSAREQYF. CDR3 DNA sequence: TGTGCCAGCAGTTATAAAACCGGGACTAGCGCAAGAGAGCAGTACTTC.

The rearrangement joins TRBV7-6 to TRBJ1-6, with D tentatively TRBD1 (6 bases). V dropped 5 bases and J dropped 8 bases, with 10 bases sitting between them. CDR3 length: 13 amino acids. Per germline, CDR1 SGHVS and CDR2 FNYEAQ. CDR3: CASSPGADSPLHF. The CDR3 region has the DNA TGTGCCAGCAGCCCAGGGGCGGATTCACCCCTCCACTTT. Full variable domain (remainder filled in from reference TRBV7-6 and TRBJ1-6): GAGVSQSPRYKVTKRGQDVALRCDPISGHVSLYWYRQALGQGPEFLTYFNYEAQQDKSGLPNDRFSAERPEGSISTLTIQRTEQRDSAMYRCASSPGADSPLHFGNGTRLTVT.

This sequence joins TRBV10-1 and TRBJ2-5; D is perhaps TRBD2 (6 bases). CDR1 is WNHNN, CDR2 SYGVQD, per germline (reference sequence). V lost 6 bases and J 3 bases, leaving 14 bases between the germline ends. This CDR3 is 14 amino acids long. The CDR3 is CASSQASDKETQYF. The CDR3 nucleotides read TGCGCCAGCAGCCAGGCTAGCGATAAAGAGACCCAGTACTTC.

The chain recombines TRBV7-6 with TRBJ2-1; 11 bases are shared with TRBD2. Germline V CDR1 and CDR2: SGHVS, FNYEAQ. This CDR3 has 16 residues. The trim removed 5 bases at V and 4 bases at J, leaving 7 bases unmatched. As DNA, the CDR3 is TGTGCCAGCAGCCCGCGGACTAGCGGGCTTTACAATGAGCAGTTCTTC. Residues: CASSPRTSGLYNEQFF. Full variable domain (rest looked up from reference TRBV7-6 and TRBJ2-1): GAGVSQSPRYKVTKRGQDVALRCDPISGHVSLYWYRQALGQGPEFLTYFNYEAQQDKSGLPNDRFSAERPEGSISTLTIQRTEQRDSAMYRCASSPRTSGLYNEQFFGPGTRLTVL.

The chain employs TRBV10-3 and TRBJ2-1, with 9 bases identical to TRBD2. V lost 5 bases to trimming and J lost 7 bases; unmatched junction nucleotides: 3. This CDR3 comprises 13 residues. Germline-derived CDR1 and CDR2 are ENHRY and SYGVKD. The CDR3 DNA sequence: TGTGCCATCAGTCAAAGCGGGAGGAATGAGCAGTTCTTC. Encoded protein: CAISQSGRNEQFF.